These T cell receptor beta chains were read from a single sample in a study of T cell responses to AZD1222 COVID-19 vaccine. Profiling relied on immunoSEQ multiplex PCR, and the TCRdb table lists in-frame clones only, not all of them. This table holds 140,000 to 150,000 clones, approximately 83% found once. This material consisted of peripheral blood, taken on day 0 of AZD1222 vaccination. The origin of the receptors is an adult in good health. Both conserved end residues are part of each CDR3. D genes are given only for firm matches. Clone sizes are given selectively: once, few, many, or a class where the clone is expanded.

j_call d_call clone_size v_call cdr3_aa cdr3_nt
TRBJ2-7 . . TRBV29-1 CSTQQDSPIGEQYF TGCAGCACACAGCAAGACAGTCCCATCGGCGAGCAGTACTTC
TRBJ2-7 . . TRBV6-5 CASSYRDGGYEQYF TGTGCCAGCAGTTATCGGGACGGAGGCTACGAGCAGTACTTC
TRBJ1-4 . . TRBV28 CASRLDLFATNEKLFF TGTGCCAGCAGACTTGACCTCTTTGCAACTAATGAAAAACTGTTTTTT
TRBJ2-3 TRBD2 . TRBV10-2 CASRLADRTDTQYF TGCGCCAGTCGACTAGCGGACCGCACAGATACGCAGTATTTT
TRBJ2-5 TRBD2 . TRBV6-2/TRBV6-3 CASSPRGGGVETQYF TGTGCCAGCAGCCCACGGGGGGGAGGCGTGGAGACCCAGTACTTC
TRBJ1-6 . . TRBV11-3 CASSLDGGASPLHF TGTGCCAGCAGCTTAGATGGGGGTGCTTCACCCCTCCACTTT
TRBJ1-1 . . TRBV5-1 CATSGTPDTEAFF TGCGCCACCTCCGGGACTCCCGACACTGAAGCTTTCTTT
TRBJ2-1 TRBD1 . TRBV27 CATGQGNYNEQFF TGTGCCACCGGACAGGGAAATTACAATGAGCAGTTCTTC
TRBJ1-2 . . TRBV30 CAWSVPLNYGYTF TGTGCCTGGAGTGTACCCCTAAACTATGGCTACACCTTC
TRBJ2-5 TRBD2 . TRBV24-1 CATGGETAEKTQYF TGTGCCACCGGGGGGGAGACAGCCGAGAAGACCCAGTACTTC
TRBJ2-3 TRBD1 . TRBV24-1 CATSDPGTVTDTQYF TGTGCCACCAGTGACCCCGGGACAGTCACAGATACGCAGTATTTT
TRBJ1-2 . . TRBV3-1/TRBV3-2 CASSQDRGDYGYTF TGTGCCAGCAGCCAAGACAGGGGTGACTATGGCTACACCTTC
TRBJ1-1 . . TRBV30 CAWSGGKTEAFF TGTGCCTGGAGTGGGGGTAAGACTGAAGCTTTCTTT
TRBJ2-5 . . TRBV7-9 CASSFGGGGETQYF TGTGCCAGCAGCTTTGGTGGAGGCGGAGAGACCCAGTACTTC
TRBJ2-1 . . TRBV5-5 CASSRVSGSYNEQFF TGTGCCAGCAGCCGGGTTAGCGGCTCCTACAATGAGCAGTTCTTC
TRBJ2-1 TRBD2 . TRBV28 CASIRGGSSYNEQFF TGTGCCAGCATTCGGGGGGGGAGCTCCTACAATGAGCAGTTCTTC
TRBJ2-6 TRBD1 . TRBV3-1/TRBV3-2 CASSQAPGQGPGANVLTF TGTGCCAGCAGCCAAGCGCCGGGACAGGGTCCCGGGGCCAACGTCCTGACTTTC
TRBJ2-7 TRBD1 . TRBV19 CASSPTGGSEQYF TGTGCCAGTTCCCCGACAGGGGGTAGCGAGCAGTACTTC
TRBJ1-2 TRBD1 . TRBV6-4 CASSEIGTVEVRGYTF TGTGCCAGCAGTGAGATCGGGACAGTAGAGGTGAGAGGCTACACCTTC
TRBJ2-7 TRBD2 . TRBV11-2 CASSSSGVIQQYF TGTGCCAGCAGCTCTAGCGGGGTGATCCAGCAGTACTTC
TRBJ1-1 TRBD1 . TRBV30 CAWREQGKGANTEAFF TGTGCCTGGAGGGAGCAGGGTAAGGGGGCTAACACTGAAGCTTTCTTT
TRBJ1-6 . . TRBV6-1 CASSEYEPVRNSPLHF TGTGCCAGCAGTGAATATGAACCGGTTAGGAATTCACCCCTCCACTTT
TRBJ2-1 . . TRBV2 CASSEDPGGSYNEQFF TGTGCCAGCAGTGAAGATCCCGGGGGCTCCTACAATGAGCAGTTCTTC
TRBJ1-1 . . TRBV2 CAGTGSTNTEAFF TGTGCCGGTACAGGGAGTACGAACACTGAAGCTTTCTTT
TRBJ2-7 TRBD1 . TRBV6-5 CASSRDRGLAYEQYF TGTGCCAGCAGTCGGGACAGGGGGCTTGCCTACGAGCAGTACTTC
TRBJ2-7 TRBD2 once TRBV7-2 CASSLGLAGTYEQYF TGTGCCAGCAGCTTGGGGCTAGCGGGCACCTACGAGCAGTACTTC
TRBJ2-5 TRBD1 . TRBV2 CASSEPGQGLPETQYF TGTGCCAGCAGTGAACCGGGACAGGGACTGCCAGAGACCCAGTACTTC
TRBJ1-1 TRBD1 . TRBV2 CASRGDSYNTEAFF TGTGCCAGCAGGGGGGACAGCTACAACACTGAAGCTTTCTTT
TRBJ2-3 TRBD2 . TRBV7-8 CASGLAGSTDTQYF TGTGCCAGCGGACTAGCGGGGAGCACAGATACGCAGTATTTT
TRBJ2-7 TRBD2 . TRBV29-1 CSVGGGYEQYF TGCAGCGTTGGGGGGGGCTACGAGCAGTACTTC
TRBJ1-5 . . TRBV28 CASNSWGGAANQPQHF TGTGCCAGCAACAGCTGGGGGGGCGCGGCCAATCAGCCCCAGCATTTT
TRBJ2-1 TRBD1 . TRBV4-2 CASSQGTGRNEQFF TGTGCCAGCAGCCAAGGGACAGGGAGGAATGAGCAGTTCTTC
TRBJ1-3 TRBD1 . TRBV4-1 CASSHITGEERWF TGCGCCAGCAGCCATATTACAGGGGAGGAGAGGTGGTTT
TRBJ1-1 . once TRBV18 CASSLDRLNTEAFF TGTGCCAGCTCCCTCGACAGATTGAACACTGAAGCTTTCTTT
TRBJ1-3 . . TRBV5-4 CASSLDQSSGNTIYF TGTGCCAGCAGCTTGGACCAAAGCTCTGGAAACACCATATATTTT
TRBJ2-1 . . TRBV6-6 CASSYGAGNEQFF TGTGCCAGCAGTTACGGCGCCGGGAATGAGCAGTTCTTC
TRBJ1-2 . . TRBV9 CASSMTVDDGYTF TGTGCCAGCAGCATGACAGTGGATGATGGCTACACCTTC
TRBJ2-5 TRBD1 . TRBV19 CASRDRGEETQYF TGTGCCAGTAGGGACAGGGGGGAAGAGACCCAGTACTTC